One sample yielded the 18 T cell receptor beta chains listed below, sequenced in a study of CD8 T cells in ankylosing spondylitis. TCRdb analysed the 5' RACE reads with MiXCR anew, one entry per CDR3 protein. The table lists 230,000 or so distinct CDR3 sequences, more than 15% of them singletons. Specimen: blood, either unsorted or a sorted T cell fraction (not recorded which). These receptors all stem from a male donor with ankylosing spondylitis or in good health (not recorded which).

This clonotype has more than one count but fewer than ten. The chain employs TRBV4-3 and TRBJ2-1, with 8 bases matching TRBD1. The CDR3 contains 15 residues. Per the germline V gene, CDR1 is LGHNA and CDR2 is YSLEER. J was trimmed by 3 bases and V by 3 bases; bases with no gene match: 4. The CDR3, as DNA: TGCGCCAGCAGCCACCCACAGGGGGGCTACAATGAGCAGTTCTTC. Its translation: CASSHPQGGYNEQFF.

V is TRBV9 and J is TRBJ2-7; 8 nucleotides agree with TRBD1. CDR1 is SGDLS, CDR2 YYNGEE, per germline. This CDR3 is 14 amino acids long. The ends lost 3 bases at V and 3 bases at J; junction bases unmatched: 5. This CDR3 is CASSAYGTGYEQYF. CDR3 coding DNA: TGTGCCAGCAGCGCCTACGGGACAGGCTACGAGCAGTACTTC.

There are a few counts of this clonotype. CDR3 nucleotide sequence: TGTGCCAGCAGCCCCCGGGATTCCGATGAGCAGTTCTTC. Amino acid sequence: CASSPRDSDEQFF. The chain combines TRBV7-9 with TRBJ2-1; TRBD2 might be the D (5 bases). There are 13 residues in the CDR3. Germline-derived CDR1 and CDR2 are SEHNR and FQNEAQ (reference sequence). V lost 5 bases, J lost 8 bases, and 13 bases lay in between.

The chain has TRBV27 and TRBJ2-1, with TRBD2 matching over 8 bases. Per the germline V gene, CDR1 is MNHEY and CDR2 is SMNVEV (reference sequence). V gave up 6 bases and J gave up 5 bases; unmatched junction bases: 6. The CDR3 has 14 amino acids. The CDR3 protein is CASSPLREDNEQFF. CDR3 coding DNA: TGTGCCAGCAGCCCTTTGCGGGAGGACAATGAGCAGTTCTTC.

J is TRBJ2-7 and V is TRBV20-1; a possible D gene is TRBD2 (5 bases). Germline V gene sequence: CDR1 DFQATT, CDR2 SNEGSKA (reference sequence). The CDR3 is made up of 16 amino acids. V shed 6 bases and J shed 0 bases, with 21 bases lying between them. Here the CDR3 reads CSARGPAVTYSYEQYF. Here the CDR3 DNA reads TGCAGTGCACGGGGTCCGGCGGTCACCTACTCCTACGAGCAGTACTTC.

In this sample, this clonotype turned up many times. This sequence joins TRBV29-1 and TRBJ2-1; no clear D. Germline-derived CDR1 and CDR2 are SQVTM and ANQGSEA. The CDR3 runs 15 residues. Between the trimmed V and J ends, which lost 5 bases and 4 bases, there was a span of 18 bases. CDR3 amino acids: CSVTLDDRLYNEQFF. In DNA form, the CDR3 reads TGCAGCGTTACATTGGATGATCGTTTGTACAATGAGCAGTTCTTC.

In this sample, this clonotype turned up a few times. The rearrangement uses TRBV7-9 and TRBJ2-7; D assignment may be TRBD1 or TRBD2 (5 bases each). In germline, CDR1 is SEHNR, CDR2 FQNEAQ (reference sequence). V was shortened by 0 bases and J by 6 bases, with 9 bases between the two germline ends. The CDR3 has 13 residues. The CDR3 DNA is TGTGCCAGCAGCTTAGCGGGACCGGGCGAGCAGTACTTC. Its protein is CASSLAGPGEQYF.

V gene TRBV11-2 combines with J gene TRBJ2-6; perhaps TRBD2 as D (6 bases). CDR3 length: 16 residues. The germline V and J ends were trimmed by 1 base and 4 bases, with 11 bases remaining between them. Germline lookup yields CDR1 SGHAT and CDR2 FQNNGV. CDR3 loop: CASSLVEGWGANVLTF. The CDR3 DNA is TGTGCCAGCAGCTTAGTGGAGGGGTGGGGGGCCAACGTCCTGACTTTC.

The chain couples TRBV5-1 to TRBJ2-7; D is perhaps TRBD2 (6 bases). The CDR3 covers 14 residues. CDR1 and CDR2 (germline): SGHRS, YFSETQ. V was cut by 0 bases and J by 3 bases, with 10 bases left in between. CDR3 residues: CASSLASSDYEQYF. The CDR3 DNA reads TGCGCCAGCAGCTTGGCGTCTAGCGACTACGAGCAGTACTTC.

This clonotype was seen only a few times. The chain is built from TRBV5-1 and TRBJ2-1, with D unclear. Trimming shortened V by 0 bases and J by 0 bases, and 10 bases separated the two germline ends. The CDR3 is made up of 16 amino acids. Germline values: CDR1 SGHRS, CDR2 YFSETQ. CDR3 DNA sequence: TGCGCCAGCAGCTTGGGTTGGGCAAGCTCCTACAATGAGCAGTTCTTC. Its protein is CASSLGWASSYNEQFF.

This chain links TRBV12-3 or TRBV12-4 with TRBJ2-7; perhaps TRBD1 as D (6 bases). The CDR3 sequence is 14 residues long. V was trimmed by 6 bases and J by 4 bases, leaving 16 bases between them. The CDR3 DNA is TGTGCCAGCAGCTCTACGACAGGAACTTACGAGCAGTACTTC. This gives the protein CASSSTTGTYEQYF.

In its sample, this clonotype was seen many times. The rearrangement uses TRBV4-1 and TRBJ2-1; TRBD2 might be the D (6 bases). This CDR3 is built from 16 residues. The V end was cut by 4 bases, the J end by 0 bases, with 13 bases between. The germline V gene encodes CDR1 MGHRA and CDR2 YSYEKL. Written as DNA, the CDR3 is TGCGCCAGCAGCCCATTAGCGGCACTCTCCTACAATGAGCAGTTCTTC. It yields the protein CASSPLAALSYNEQFF.

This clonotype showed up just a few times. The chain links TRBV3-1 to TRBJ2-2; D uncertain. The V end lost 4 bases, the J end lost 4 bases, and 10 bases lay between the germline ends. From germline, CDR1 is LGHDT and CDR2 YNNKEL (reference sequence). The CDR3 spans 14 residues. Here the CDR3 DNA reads TGTGCCAGCAGCCCACCCTTTTCCACCGGGGAGCTGTTTTTT. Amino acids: CASSPPFSTGELFF.

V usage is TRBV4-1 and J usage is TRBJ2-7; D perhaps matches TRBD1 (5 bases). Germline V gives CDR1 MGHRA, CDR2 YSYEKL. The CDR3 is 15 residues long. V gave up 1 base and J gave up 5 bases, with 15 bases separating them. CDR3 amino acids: CASSQVAGSFDEQYF. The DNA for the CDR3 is TGCGCCAGCAGCCAAGTGGCAGGGTCTTTCGACGAGCAGTACTTC.

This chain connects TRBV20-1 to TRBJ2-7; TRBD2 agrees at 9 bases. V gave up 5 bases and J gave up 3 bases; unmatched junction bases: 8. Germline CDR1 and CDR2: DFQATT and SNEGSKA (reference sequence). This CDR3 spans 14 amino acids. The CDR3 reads CSASWGGRGYEQYF. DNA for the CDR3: TGCAGTGCTTCCTGGGGCGGGAGGGGCTACGAGCAGTACTTC.

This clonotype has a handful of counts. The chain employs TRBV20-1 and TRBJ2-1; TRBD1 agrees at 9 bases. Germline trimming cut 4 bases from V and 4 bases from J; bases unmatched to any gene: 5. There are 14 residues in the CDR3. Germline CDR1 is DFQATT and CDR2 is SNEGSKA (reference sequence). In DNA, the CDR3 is TGCAGTGCTAACGGACAGGGGCAGTACAATGAGCAGTTCTTC. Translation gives CSANGQGQYNEQFF.

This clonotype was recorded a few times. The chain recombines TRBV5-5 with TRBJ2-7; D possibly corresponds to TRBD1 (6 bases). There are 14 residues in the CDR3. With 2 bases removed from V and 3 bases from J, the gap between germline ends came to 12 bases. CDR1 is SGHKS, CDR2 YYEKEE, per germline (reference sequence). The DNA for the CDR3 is TGTGCCAGCAGCTTCTATAGAGGGGGCTACGAGCAGTACTTC. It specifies CASSFYRGGYEQYF.

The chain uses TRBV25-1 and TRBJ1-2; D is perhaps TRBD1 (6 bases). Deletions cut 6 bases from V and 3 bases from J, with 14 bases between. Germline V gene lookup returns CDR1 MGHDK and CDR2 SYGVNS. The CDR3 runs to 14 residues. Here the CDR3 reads CASRSTGTHYGYTF. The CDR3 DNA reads TGTGCCAGCAGAAGTACCGGGACACACTATGGCTACACCTTC.